This paragraph reports one T cell receptor (beta chain). The sample originates from a study of T cells expressing NK-cell markers. Germline CDR1 reads MNHEY; CDR2 reads SVGEGT. There are 15 residues in the CDR3. TCRdb re-called the 5' RACE reads and shows each CDR3 protein once, DNA omitted. Recorded here are about 460,000 distinct CDR3 sequences; the top ten clones represent more than 1.4%. The TCR comes from a woman aged 50 to 65 in good health. Sequencing was performed on blood T cells: a sorted CD56 or NKG2C T cell subset, CD4+ or CD8+ T cells, or bulk PBMC T cells (not recorded which). The chain combines TRBV6-2 or TRBV6-3 with TRBJ2-7; the D call from TCRdb, TRBD2, cannot be confirmed without DNA. CDR3: CASSLLAGVLNEQYF.